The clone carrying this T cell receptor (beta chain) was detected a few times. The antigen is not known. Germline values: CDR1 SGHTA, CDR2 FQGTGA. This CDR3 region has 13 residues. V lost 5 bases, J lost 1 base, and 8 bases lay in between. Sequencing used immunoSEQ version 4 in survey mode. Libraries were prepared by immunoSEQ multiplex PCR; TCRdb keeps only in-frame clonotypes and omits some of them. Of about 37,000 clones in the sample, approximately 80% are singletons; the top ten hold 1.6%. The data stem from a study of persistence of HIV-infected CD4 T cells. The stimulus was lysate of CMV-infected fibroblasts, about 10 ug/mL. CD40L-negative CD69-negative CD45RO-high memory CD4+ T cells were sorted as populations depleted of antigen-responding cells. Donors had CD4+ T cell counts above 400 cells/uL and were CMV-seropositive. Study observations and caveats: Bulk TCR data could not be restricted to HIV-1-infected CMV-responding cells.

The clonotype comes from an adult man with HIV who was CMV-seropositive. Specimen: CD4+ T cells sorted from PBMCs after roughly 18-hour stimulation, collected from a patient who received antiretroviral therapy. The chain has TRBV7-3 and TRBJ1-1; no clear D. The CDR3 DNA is TGTGCCAGCAGCCGATCCGGGAACACTGAAGCTTTCTTT. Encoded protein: CASSRSGNTEAFF.